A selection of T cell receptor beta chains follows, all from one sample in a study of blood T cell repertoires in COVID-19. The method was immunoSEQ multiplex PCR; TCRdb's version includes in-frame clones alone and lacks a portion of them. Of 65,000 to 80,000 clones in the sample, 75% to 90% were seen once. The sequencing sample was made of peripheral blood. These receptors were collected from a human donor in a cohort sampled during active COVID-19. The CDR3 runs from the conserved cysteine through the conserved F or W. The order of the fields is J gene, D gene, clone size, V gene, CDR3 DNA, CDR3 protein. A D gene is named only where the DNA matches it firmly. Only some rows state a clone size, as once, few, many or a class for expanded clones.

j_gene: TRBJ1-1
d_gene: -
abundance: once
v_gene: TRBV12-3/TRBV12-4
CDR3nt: TGTGCCAGCAGTGATGGTGGGCCAGTAGCTTTCTTT
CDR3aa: CASSDGGPVAFF

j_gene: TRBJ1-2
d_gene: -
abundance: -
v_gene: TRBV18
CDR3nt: TGTGCCAGCTCAGATGGACTTGGCGGGGTGGGAACCTTC
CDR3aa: CASSDGLGGVGTF

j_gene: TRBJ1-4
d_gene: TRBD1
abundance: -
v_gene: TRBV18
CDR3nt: TGTGCCAGCTCACAAACCGGACAGGGTGCCGAAAAACTGTTTTTT
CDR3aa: CASSQTGQGAEKLFF

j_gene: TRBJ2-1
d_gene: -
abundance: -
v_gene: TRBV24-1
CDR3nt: TGTGCCACCAGTGATCTTAAGACAGACAATGAGCAGTTCTTC
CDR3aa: CATSDLKTDNEQFF

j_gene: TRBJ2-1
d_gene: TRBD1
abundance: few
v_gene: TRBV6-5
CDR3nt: TGTGCCAGCAGCGCGTCGGACAGGGGAGGCAATGAGCAGTTCTTC
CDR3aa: CASSASDRGGNEQFF

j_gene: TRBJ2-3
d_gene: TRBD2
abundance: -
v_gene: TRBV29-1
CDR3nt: TGCAGCGTGGGACTAGCCGAAGGTACGCAGTATTTT
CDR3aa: CSVGLAEGTQYF

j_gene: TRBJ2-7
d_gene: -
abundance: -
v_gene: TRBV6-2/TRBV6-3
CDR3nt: TGTGCCAGCAGCCCTCTAGACAGGTTCTACGAGCAGTACTTC
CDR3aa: CASSPLDRFYEQYF

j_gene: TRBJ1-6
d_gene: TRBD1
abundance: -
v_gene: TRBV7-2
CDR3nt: TGTGCCAGCAGCTCTGGACAGGGAAGCACCCTCCACTTT
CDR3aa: CASSSGQGSTLHF

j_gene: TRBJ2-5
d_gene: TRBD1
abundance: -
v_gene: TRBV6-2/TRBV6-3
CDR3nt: TGTGCCAGCAGCTACTCATTCCCGGGACAGCAGTACTTC
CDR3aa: CASSYSFPGQQYF

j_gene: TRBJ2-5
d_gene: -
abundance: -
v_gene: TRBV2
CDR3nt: TGTGCCAGCAGTGAATTAGCCTCAGAGACCCAGTACTTC
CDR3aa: CASSELASETQYF

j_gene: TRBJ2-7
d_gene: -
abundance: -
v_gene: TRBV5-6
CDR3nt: TGTGCCAGCAGCCGATACAGGGAGGGGGTCTACGAGCAGTACTTC
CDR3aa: CASSRYREGVYEQYF

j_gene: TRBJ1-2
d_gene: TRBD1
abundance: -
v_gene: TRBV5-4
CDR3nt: TGTGCCAGCAGCGGGACAGGGGAAAGTGGCTACACCTTC
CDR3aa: CASSGTGESGYTF

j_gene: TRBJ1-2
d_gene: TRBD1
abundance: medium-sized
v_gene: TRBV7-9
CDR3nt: TGTGCCAGCAGCTTAGGACAGGGAGGTGGCTACACCTTC
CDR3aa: CASSLGQGGGYTF

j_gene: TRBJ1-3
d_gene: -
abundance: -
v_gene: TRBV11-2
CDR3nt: TGTGCCAGCAGCTTAGACAGGTCGAACGGAAACACCATATATTTT
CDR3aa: CASSLDRSNGNTIYF

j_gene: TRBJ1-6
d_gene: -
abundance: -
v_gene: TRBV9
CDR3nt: TGTGCCAGCAGCGTAGACGGACAGACTTATAATTCACCCCTCCACTTT
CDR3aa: CASSVDGQTYNSPLHF

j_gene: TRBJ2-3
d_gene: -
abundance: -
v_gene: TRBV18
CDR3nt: TGTGCCAGCTCACCTAATCAGGGTCGCACAGATACGCAGTATTTT
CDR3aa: CASSPNQGRTDTQYF

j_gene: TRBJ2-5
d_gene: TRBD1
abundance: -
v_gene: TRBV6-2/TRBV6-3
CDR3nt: TGTGCCAGCAGTTATCCACCCCCTCCCTACAGGGGGCAAGAGACCCAGTACTTC
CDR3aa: CASSYPPPPYRGQETQYF

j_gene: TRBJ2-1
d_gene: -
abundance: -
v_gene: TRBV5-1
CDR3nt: TGCGCCAGCAGCTTGGGGGGTGTGACGCGGGGACCCTACAATGAGCAGTTCTTC
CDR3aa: CASSLGGVTRGPYNEQFF

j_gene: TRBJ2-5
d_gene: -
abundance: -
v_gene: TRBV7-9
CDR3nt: TGTGCCAGCAGGAGGGCAGACCGTCAGGAGACCCAGTACTTC
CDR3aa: CASRRADRQETQYF

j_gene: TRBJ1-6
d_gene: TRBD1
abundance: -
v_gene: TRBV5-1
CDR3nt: TGCGCCAGCAGCACGGGACAGCAAGCTAATTCACCCCTCCACTTT
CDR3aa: CASSTGQQANSPLHF

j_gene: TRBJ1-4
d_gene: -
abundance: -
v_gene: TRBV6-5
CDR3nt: TGTGCCAGCAGTTACTCGTCAGTTGGGAGGGGAAAACTGTTTTTT
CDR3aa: CASSYSSVGRGKLFF

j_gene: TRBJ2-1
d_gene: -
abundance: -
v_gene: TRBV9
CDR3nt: TGTGCCAGCAGCGTAGCGGGGGACTCCTACAATGAGCAGTTCTTC
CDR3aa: CASSVAGDSYNEQFF

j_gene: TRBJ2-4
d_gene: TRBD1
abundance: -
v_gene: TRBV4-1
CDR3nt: TGCGCCAGCAGCCATCCGACGGGACAGATTATAGCCAAAAACATTCAGTACTTC
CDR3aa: CASSHPTGQIIAKNIQYF

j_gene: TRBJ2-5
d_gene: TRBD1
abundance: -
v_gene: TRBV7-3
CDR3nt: TGTGCCAGCAGCTTAATGGGACAGGGAAGTGGAGAGACCCAGTACTTC
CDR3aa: CASSLMGQGSGETQYF